This is a list of T cell receptor beta chains from one sample in a study of T cells in Graves' hyperthyroidism and ophthalmopathy. TCRdb independently ran MiXCR on the multiplex PCR reads; one entry per CDR3 protein. The data hold 550,000 to 650,000 distinct CDR3 sequences, with over 11% observed a single time. The source material was blood. These TCRs come from a woman aged 25 to 39 with Graves' hyperthyroidism that later progressed to Graves' ophthalmopathy. The conserved cysteine and the conserved F or W are not part of the CDR3 here. D genes are given only for firm matches.

>TRBJ2-7|TRBD2|TRBV11-2
ASRKPLSGSHEQY
>TRBJ2-1|TRBD1|TRBV5-8
ASSAGTGSYNEQF
>TRBJ1-5|.|TRBV20-1
SARDLQGGNQPQH
>TRBJ1-5|.|TRBV27
ASKGSNENQPQH
>TRBJ2-7|.|TRBV6-1
ASRSENYYEQY
>TRBJ1-1|TRBD1|TRBV4-2
ASNHGTGAPEAF
>TRBJ2-7|.|TRBV2
ASSGTGTYYEQY
>TRBJ2-5|TRBD2|TRBV28
ASSLLGLAGEETQY
>TRBJ1-3|.|TRBV2
ASSEVRGAGNTIY
>TRBJ1-4|.|TRBV20-1
SAPPAGLTNEKLF
>TRBJ2-3|.|TRBV30
AWADLGSDTQY
>TRBJ2-5|TRBD1|TRBV11-3
ASRARDRGQETQY
>TRBJ1-2|.|TRBV5-1
ASSLDNSGYT
>TRBJ2-1|.|TRBV5-1
ASSLGQNSYNEQF
>TRBJ2-3|.|TRBV13
ASSLGWGAVQPDTQY
>TRBJ2-1|TRBD2|TRBV4-1
ASSQGLSGTLGRDEQF
>TRBJ1-4|.|TRBV27
ASSHRGLEDEKLF
>TRBJ2-1|TRBD2|TRBV7-2
ASSLAWAGGLYNEQF
>TRBJ2-1|TRBD2|TRBV24-1
ATSTSGVNEQF
>TRBJ2-2|.|TRBV27
ASSSGSGNGELF
>TRBJ1-4|.|TRBV28
ASGRTEINEKLF
>TRBJ2-7|TRBD2|TRBV20-1
SAPEGGRENEQY
>TRBJ2-7|.|TRBV7-9
ASSFSRGDPYEQY
>TRBJ1-5|.|TRBV9
ASSVGESNQPQH
>TRBJ2-7|.|TRBV5-8
ASSPDGVIYEQY
>TRBJ2-7|.|TRBV7-2
ASSLPTLNEQY
>TRBJ2-3|TRBD1|TRBV28
ASSPDRAKDTQY
>TRBJ2-7|.|TRBV5-1
ASYLGEQY
>TRBJ2-6|.|TRBV7-9
ASSPATGSGANVLT
>TRBJ1-6|.|TRBV2
ASSEAVDSPLH
>TRBJ1-5|.|TRBV12-3/TRBV12-4
ASSMQEQQPQH
>TRBJ1-1|TRBD1|TRBV4-1
ASSHAYRGKGTEAF
>TRBJ1-1|.|TRBV27
ASKIPGANTEAF
>TRBJ2-3|.|TRBV29-1
SVGWGTQY
>TRBJ2-4|TRBD1|TRBV29-1
SHLSGGNIQY
>TRBJ2-2|.|TRBV5-6
ASSTGFLPGDFGELF
>TRBJ1-6|.|TRBV14
ASSQDHGASSGWDSPLH
>TRBJ1-5|.|TRBV24-1
ATSDGTGLVSNQPQH
>TRBJ1-2|.|TRBV29-1
SVGGNYGYT
>TRBJ2-3|.|TRBV20-1
THKRSGTDTQY
>TRBJ1-1|.|TRBV24-1
ATSDGTEAF
>TRBJ2-2|TRBD2|TRBV12-3/TRBV12-4
ASIVAGGPGGGELF
>TRBJ2-7|.|TRBV28
ASRAPGRSSYEQY
>TRBJ1-2|TRBD1|TRBV29-1
SGGQGAVNGYT
>TRBJ2-1|TRBD2|TRBV4-3
ASSRGTSGTGEQF